This TCR beta chain was recovered during a study of OX40 agonist ivuxolimab in advanced cancers. About the study as a whole: The costimulatory receptor OX40 (CD134) was targeted by ivuxolimab, a fully human IgG2 agonistic monoclonal antibody. Intravenous ivuxolimab was administered to patients every 2 weeks at six dose levels: 0.01, 0.1, 0.3, 1.5, 3 and 10 mg/kg. Of the 50 to 55 patients in dose escalation, some 19 had hepatocellular carcinoma, roughly 15 had melanoma, 9 had renal cell carcinoma and 9 had head and neck cancer. In the dose-escalation cohort, 70% to 90% of patients were male, and the mean age was 60 years with a range of roughly 23 to 79. Prior anti-PD-1, anti-PD-L1 or anti-CTLA-4 therapy was permitted, and about 40% of dose-escalation patients had received checkpoint inhibitors. Partial responses occurred in three dose-escalation patients, of whom one had hepatocellular carcinoma and two had cutaneous melanoma. The point of sequencing TCRbeta in the periphery was to test whether ivuxolimab changed TCR sequence diversity and drove clonal T-cell expansion. The monotherapy dose-escalation portion (N ≈ 57 patients) of the phase I ivuxolimab trial is reported in the paper.

Points on this clone: Its antigen is unknown. No qualities accompany the bases; no much larger clone lies one base away.

The research as a whole found: Low levels of normalized T-cell clonal expansion were also seen in some patients who did not respond. In the 0.1-3.0 mg/kg groups, partial responders had among the lowest normalized peripheral clonal expansion, particularly in CD8+ T cells. At doses of 0.1 to 3.0 mg/kg, clonal expansion of both CD4+ and CD8+ blood T cells was observed from baseline to week 6. The antigen specificity of the peripheral T cells that underwent clonal expansion was not determined. On average, CD8+ T cells showed more expanded clones than CD4+ T cells after ivuxolimab.

CDR1 and CDR2 are drawn from the germline V gene (reference sequence): SEHNR, FQNEAQ. V drops 1 base and J drops 11 bases, leaving 14 bases in between. From its cysteine to its phenylalanine, the CDR3 spans 13 amino acids. Here the CDR3 DNA is all that survives: 39 bases in frame from base 1. Patients with autoimmune disease history or receiving systemic immunosuppression were excluded from the trial. Peripheral blood for TCR sequencing was drawn from every dose cohort at baseline, at cycle 4 day 1 and at cycle 7 day 1. The samples were taken from a phase I, first-in-human, multicenter, open-label dose-escalation trial of ivuxolimab. Adults with locally advanced or metastatic head and neck squamous cell, hepatocellular, melanoma or renal cell carcinoma were enrolled in the trial. Before TCR sequencing, CD4+ T cells and CD8+ T cells from peripheral blood were sorted into separate populations. Genomic DNA was isolated from the sorted cells so that the TCRbeta CDR3 region could be sequenced. The immunoSEQ Assay was used to sequence the TCRbeta CDR3 regions. Drawn from immuneACCESS, this table holds only the in-frame rearrangements with V and J called that TCRdb kept. Clones are partly lost; checked studies trace under half to an unresolved V gene and leave the rest unexplained. The table for this sample lists approximately 87,000 clones; roughly 88% of them were counted only once. The ten largest make up approximately 4% of the sample.

The input for sequencing was CD4+ or CD8+ T cells sorted from blood, taken in a trial of the OX40 agonist ivuxolimab. The V and J genes are TRBV7-9 and TRBJ1-1; the D gene is unclear. The TCR was taken from an adult with an advanced solid tumor such as melanoma, head and neck, liver or kidney cancer. The nucleotide sequence is TGTGCCAGCAGCTTAGTTTCGTCGGGGTTTGCTTTCTTT. Translated, it gives CASSLVSSGFAFF.